Following are 20 T cell receptor beta chains from one sample sequenced in a study of regulatory T cells in long-lasting Graves disease. Sample time point: persistent/refractory GD, antithyroid drugs over 5 years with positive TRAb. With RNA extracted from PBMCs as input, the TCR library was made. For TCR beta, libraries came from iRepertoire HTBI primers and Arm-PCR of CDR3 regions. Each CDR3 protein gets one entry after TCRdb re-called the multiplex PCR reads with MiXCR. The table has 350,000 to 450,000 distinct CDR3 sequences, roughly 25% seen once. The source was peripheral blood mononuclear cells (PBMCs), collected when the disease was refractory, from a patient treated with antithyroid drugs. The receptors were sampled from a woman in her 40s with Graves disease.

The chain joins TRBV9 to TRBJ2-2; D remains ambiguous. V was clipped by 0 bases and J by 7 bases, with 4 bases between them. This CDR3 is built from 12 residues. The germline V gene has CDR1 SGDLS and CDR2 YYNGEE. In nucleotides, the CDR3 is TGTGCCAGCAGCGTAGCTGGCGGGGAGCTGTTTTTT. This codes for CASSVAGGELFF.

This clonotype came up many times. The chain is built from TRBV6-1 and TRBJ1-6, with unresolved D. V was pared by 6 bases and J by 3 bases, with 6 bases between. The V gene's germline CDR1 is MNHNS and CDR2 SASEGT. The CDR3 is made up of 13 amino acids. CDR3 loop: CASRRDYNSPLHF. For the CDR3, the DNA is TGTGCCAGCAGACGGGACTATAATTCACCCCTCCACTTT.

Many counts were recorded for this clonotype. The rearrangement joins TRBV11-3 to TRBJ1-1; D is perhaps TRBD1 (6 bases). Per the germline V gene, CDR1 is SGHNT and CDR2 is YENEEA. The CDR3 consists of 14 residues. V gave up 5 bases and J gave up 1 base, with 11 bases separating them. CDR3 nucleotides: TGTGCCAGCAGCGCCGGGACAAGGAACACTGAAGCTTTCTTT. The encoded protein is CASSAGTRNTEAFF.

V usage is TRBV20-1 and J usage is TRBJ1-1; D not certain. With 0 bases removed from V and 6 bases from J, the gap between germline ends came to 11 bases. Per the germline V gene, CDR1 is DFQATT and CDR2 is SNEGSKA (reference sequence). The CDR3 runs to 13 residues. CDR3 amino acids: CSARDLGSAEAFF. The CDR3 bases are TGCAGTGCTAGAGATTTGGGTTCCGCTGAAGCTTTCTTT.

Worth noting for this clonotype: This sequence may be a read error, since a much larger clone differs from it by one base. The chain joins TRBV20-1 to TRBJ1-5, with TRBD1 matching 7 bases. J lost 7 bases, V lost 6 bases, and 15 bases had no gene match. This CDR3 spans 15 amino acids. Per the germline V gene, CDR1 is DFQATT and CDR2 is SNEGSKA (reference sequence). The CDR3 spells CSARRGQVQYQPQHF. The CDR3 nucleotides read TGCAGTGCCAGGAGGGGGCAGGTGCAATACCAGCCCCAGCATTTT.

This clonotype was counted only a few times. The chain joins TRBV30 to TRBJ1-1; D unclear. V gave up 4 bases and J gave up 1 base, with 13 bases separating them. The CDR3 has 14 residues. Germline-derived CDR1 and CDR2 are GTSNPN and SVGIG (reference sequence). CDR3 nucleotides: TGTGCCTGGAATGAAGTGGGAACGAACACTGAAGCTTTCTTT. It yields the protein CAWNEVGTNTEAFF.

The V gene is TRBV7-6, the J gene TRBJ1-3; D gene ambiguous. Germline V lookup: CDR1 SGHVS, CDR2 FNYEAQ. The germline V and J ends were trimmed by 5 bases and 2 bases, with 13 bases remaining between them. CDR3 length: 15 residues. This chain's CDR3 is CASSPWTLTGNTIYF. The CDR3 nucleotides are TGTGCCAGCAGCCCATGGACCCTTACTGGAAACACCATATATTTT.

The gene calls are TRBV25-1 and TRBJ2-5, with TRBD1 matching over 8 bases. Per germline, CDR1 MGHDK and CDR2 SYGVNS. The length of the CDR3 is 16 residues. V was pared by 1 base and J by 1 base, with 5 bases of the junction left unmatched. The CDR3 here is CASSESLGTGQETQYF. The DNA of the CDR3 is TGTGCCAGCAGTGAATCCCTCGGGACAGGCCAAGAGACCCAGTACTTC.

The chain carries TRBV4-2 and TRBJ2-5, with 9 bases that match TRBD2. Germline assignment: CDR1 LGHNA and CDR2 YNFKEQ. CDR3 length: 15 residues. The V and J ends lost 3 bases and 2 bases, in that order; junction bases with no gene match: 4. CDR3 region: CASSQTSGGQETQYF. CDR3 bases: TGTGCCAGCAGCCAGACTAGCGGAGGGCAAGAGACCCAGTACTTC.

On this clonotype: This likely stems from a read error, as it lies one base from a far larger clone. This rearrangement joins TRBV28 to TRBJ2-2; TRBD1 matches at 8 bases. Germline CDR1 is MDHEN and CDR2 is SYDVKM. V shed 5 bases, J shed 7 bases, and the junction held 3 bases outside the gene matches. The CDR3 is 13 amino acids. The CDR3 sequence is CASSGQGGGELFF. The CDR3 DNA is TGTGCCAGCAGTGGACAGGGCGGCGGGGAGCTGTTTTTT.

The chain is built from TRBV29-1 and TRBJ2-3; 8 bases are a match to TRBD1. The J segment lost 1 base and the V segment lost 6 bases, leaving 9 bases of the junction unmatched. This CDR3 has 15 amino acids. Germline V lookup: CDR1 SQVTM, CDR2 ANQGSEA. The CDR3 protein is CSVDDRGWGTDTQYF. CDR3 bases: TGCAGCGTAGACGACAGGGGATGGGGCACAGATACGCAGTATTTT.

In the case of this clonotype: The CDR3 ends on some other residue instead of the conserved phenylalanine or tryptophan, so this is likely a read error. V is TRBV20-1 and J is TRBJ2-3; 8 bases map to TRBD2. Trimming took 1 base from V and 6 from J; bases not matched to a gene: 6. Germline lookup yields CDR1 DFQATT and CDR2 SNEGSKA (reference sequence). The CDR3 spans 14 residues. The CDR3 region is CSARGTGGGDTQYL. CDR3 sequence (DNA): TGCAGTGCTAGAGGAACGGGAGGGGGTGATACGCAGTATCTT.

This clonotype was seen at least ten times. The chain combines TRBV5-8 with TRBJ2-5; 10 bases line up with TRBD1. The ends lost 3 bases at V and 5 bases at J; junction bases unmatched: 10. In germline, CDR1 is SGHTS, CDR2 YDEGEE. The CDR3 totals 16 residues. CDR3 coding DNA: TGTGCCAGCAGCTCGGCCCTGGACAGGGGGGATGAGACCCAGTACTTC. As protein: CASSSALDRGDETQYF.

V gene TRBV20-1 combines with J gene TRBJ1-2; D gene ambiguous. The V end lost 5 bases, the J end lost 3 bases, and 4 bases lay between the germline ends. There are 10 residues in the CDR3. Germline CDR1 is DFQATT and CDR2 is SNEGSKA (reference sequence). CDR3 in amino acids: CSALDYGYTF. In nucleotides, the CDR3 is TGCAGTGCTTTAGACTATGGCTACACCTTC.

The chain combines TRBV10-1 with TRBJ1-2; TRBD1 matches at 8 bases. J was trimmed by 6 bases and V by 4 bases; bases with no gene match: 4. This CDR3 comprises 13 residues. From germline, CDR1 is WNHNN and CDR2 SYGVQD (reference sequence). In DNA form, the CDR3 reads TGCGCCAGCAGTGCCCCAGGGGGCGATGGCTACACCTTC. Its translation is CASSAPGGDGYTF.

This clonotype was observed a few times. CDR3 residues: CATSRGLAGANGELFF. In nucleotides, the CDR3 is TGTGCCACCAGCAGGGGACTAGCGGGAGCGAACGGGGAGCTGTTTTTT. The chain recombines TRBV15 with TRBJ2-2, with 14 positions matching TRBD2. Germline CDR1 LNHNV, CDR2 YYDKDF (reference sequence). V was clipped by 3 bases and J by 7 bases; unmatched bases: 4. The CDR3 has 16 amino acids. Combining the CDR3 with reference TRBV15 and TRBJ2-2 gives the whole variable domain DAMVIQNPRYQVTQFGKPVTLSCSQTLNHNVMYWYQQKSSQAPKLLFHYYDKDFNNEADTPDNFQSRRPNTSFCFLDIRSPGLGDTAMYLCATSRGLAGANGELFFGEGSRLTVL.

This clonotype has a handful of counts. J is TRBJ2-2 and V is TRBV5-1; D might be TRBD1 (7 bases). Germline V lookup: CDR1 SGHRS, CDR2 YFSETQ. The CDR3 has 14 residues. Deletions cut 2 bases from V and 6 bases from J, with 11 bases between. CDR3 loop: CASSFQGEAGELFF. The CDR3, as DNA: TGCGCCAGCAGCTTCCAGGGGGAGGCCGGGGAGCTGTTTTTT.

V is TRBV25-1 and J is TRBJ2-7; TRBD1 matches at 9 bases. The germline V gene has CDR1 MGHDK and CDR2 SYGVNS. V lost 1 base to trimming and J lost 7 bases; unmatched junction nucleotides: 8. This CDR3 has 15 residues. The CDR3 DNA sequence: TGTGCCAGCAGTGAATCGAGGACAGGGGATAGGGAGCAGTACTTC. This sequence encodes CASSESRTGDREQYF.

This clonotype was seen a few times. The chain's CDR3 is CASSSYEGRAFPEQYF. The DNA for the CDR3 is TGTGCCTCGAGCAGTTACGAGGGACGGGCCTTCCCCGAGCAGTACTTC. The genes are TRBV6-1 and TRBJ2-7; D possibly uses TRBD1 or TRBD2 (5 bases each). Germline lookup yields CDR1 MNHNS and CDR2 SASEGT. This CDR3 region has 16 residues. Trimming pared 11 bases from V and 6 bases from J, leaving 29 bases between.

This clonotype appeared many times. The rearrangement uses TRBV19 and TRBJ2-7, with TRBD1 matching 11 bases. Trimming took 7 bases from V and 6 from J; bases not matched to a gene: 2. Germline CDR1 and CDR2: LNHDA and SQIVND (reference sequence). This CDR3 contains 12 residues. The DNA of the CDR3 is TGTGCCAGTATGGGACAGGGGGGCGAGCAGTACTTC. Translated: CASMGQGGEQYF.